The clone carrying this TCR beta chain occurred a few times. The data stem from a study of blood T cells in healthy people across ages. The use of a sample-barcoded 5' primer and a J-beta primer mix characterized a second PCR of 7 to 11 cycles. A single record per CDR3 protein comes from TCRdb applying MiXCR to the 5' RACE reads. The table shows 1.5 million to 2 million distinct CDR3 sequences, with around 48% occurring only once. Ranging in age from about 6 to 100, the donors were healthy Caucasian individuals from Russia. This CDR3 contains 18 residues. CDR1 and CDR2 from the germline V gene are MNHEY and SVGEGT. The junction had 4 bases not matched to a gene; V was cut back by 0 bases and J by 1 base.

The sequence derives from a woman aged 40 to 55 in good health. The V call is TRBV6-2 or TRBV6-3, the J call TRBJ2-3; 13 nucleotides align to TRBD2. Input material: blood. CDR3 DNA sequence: TGTGCCAGCAGTTACTCTAGGACTAGCGGGGGCGGCACAGATACGCAGTATTTT. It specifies CASSYSRTSGGGTDTQYF.